Below, 15 T cell receptor beta chains from the same sample are listed, as sequenced in a study of regulatory T cells in long-lasting Graves disease. Regarding time point: newly diagnosed GD, antithyroid drugs for less than 3 months. Generation of the TCR library employed RNA extracted from PBMCs. According to the study, TCR beta libraries were built with iRepertoire HTBI primers and CDR3-region Arm-PCR. TCRdb itself ran the multiplex PCR reads through MiXCR, one entry per CDR3 protein. Among about 560,000 distinct CDR3 sequences listed, about 16% were seen once. Another study also made use of these data, one on T cells in Graves' hyperthyroidism and ophthalmopathy.

Sequenced here: peripheral blood mononuclear cells (PBMCs), sampled at new diagnosis, from a patient treated with antithyroid drugs. All receptors come from a man between 18 and 35 years old with Graves disease.

In this sample, this clonotype turned up a few times. The CDR3 DNA reads TGTGCCATTTTCCAGACCGAGCAGTACTTC. Translated: CAIFQTEQYF. The V gene is TRBV6-1, the J gene TRBJ2-7, with D unresolved. The germline V gene encodes CDR1 MNHNS and CDR2 SASEGT. The CDR3 is 10 amino acids. Trimming shortened V by 10 bases and J by 6 bases, and 10 bases separated the two germline ends.

This clonotype was observed at least ten times. The chain employs TRBV28 and TRBJ1-6, with D possibly TRBD1 on 6 matching bases. V lost 5 bases, J lost 3 bases, and 17 bases lay in between. Germline CDR1 reads MDHEN; CDR2 reads SYDVKM. CDR3 length equals 17 residues. CDR3 sequence (DNA): TGTGCCAGCAGTCGTGTCGGCAGGGGTGACTATAATTCACCCCTCCACTTT. It encodes CASSRVGRGDYNSPLHF.

The table lists this clonotype with a few counts. V usage is TRBV6-4 and J usage is TRBJ2-1, with 13 bases that match TRBD2. The V segment lost 6 bases and the J segment 5 bases; nucleotides outside the gene matches: 4. The CDR3 totals 15 residues. Germline CDR1 is MRHNA and CDR2 is SNTAGT. The CDR3 DNA follows: TGTGCCAGCAGCACGGGACTAGCGGGACACAATGAGCAGTTCTTC. Translating it yields CASSTGLAGHNEQFF.

V and J are TRBV6-2 or TRBV6-3 and TRBJ2-7, with 15 bases fitting TRBD2. The CDR3 length is 16 residues. V gave up 6 bases and J gave up 5 bases; unmatched junction bases: 8. CDR1 is MNHEY, CDR2 SVGEGT, per germline. The CDR3 here is CASSRTSGRAENEQYF. The CDR3 nucleotides are TGTGCCAGCAGCCGGACTAGCGGGAGGGCCGAAAACGAGCAGTACTTC.

This chain links TRBV5-4 with TRBJ2-3; D unresolved. V lost 4 bases, J lost 5 bases, and 11 bases lay in between. The CDR3 loop spans 13 amino acids. Looked up from germline, CDR1 is SGHNT and CDR2 is YYREEE (reference sequence). The CDR3 region is CASSPAREDTQYF. The CDR3 nucleotides are TGTGCCAGCAGCCCCGCGCGCGAAGATACGCAGTATTTT.

This clonotype appeared many times. This rearrangement joins TRBV12-3 or TRBV12-4 to TRBJ2-7; 9 bases are shared with TRBD2. The CDR3 runs 15 residues. The ends lost 8 bases at V and 4 bases at J; junction bases unmatched: 12. CDR3 coding DNA: TGTGCCAGCGCCCAAGGCGCTAGCGGGACTTACGAGCAGTACTTC. Translated: CASAQGASGTYEQYF.

This clonotype was observed a handful of times. This chain connects TRBV19 to TRBJ2-1; 10 bases are shared with TRBD2. Germline V gives CDR1 LNHDA, CDR2 SQIVND (reference sequence). This CDR3 has 16 amino acids. The V segment lost 1 base and the J segment 7 bases; nucleotides outside the gene matches: 7. The CDR3 protein is CASSIVGAGGPNEQFF. CDR3 bases: TGTGCCAGTAGTATAGTAGGAGCGGGAGGGCCTAATGAGCAGTTCTTC.

This clonotype was recorded many times. This chain links TRBV5-1 with TRBJ2-7; TRBD1 aligns across 7 bases. J was trimmed by 2 bases and V by 2 bases; bases with no gene match: 7. The CDR3 is made up of 15 amino acids. Germline V gives CDR1 SGHRS, CDR2 YFSETQ. CDR3 amino acids: CASSFEGQRAYEQYF. The CDR3, as DNA: TGCGCCAGCAGCTTCGAGGGACAGAGAGCCTACGAGCAGTACTTC.

The rearrangement joins TRBV7-9 to TRBJ2-1, with D unclear. The germline V gene encodes CDR1 SEHNR and CDR2 FQNEAQ (reference sequence). This CDR3 spans 12 amino acids. The V end lost 7 bases, the J end lost 8 bases, and 12 bases lay between the germline ends. The CDR3 DNA is TGTGCCAGCAAACCCTTCGTAGATGAGCAGTTCTTC. This encodes CASKPFVDEQFF. The full variable domain, rest sourced from reference TRBV7-9 and TRBJ2-1, is DTGVSQNPRHKITKRGQNVTFRCDPISEHNRLYWYRQTLGQGPEFLTYFQNEAQLEKSRLLSDRFSAERPKGSFSTLEIQRTEQGDSAMYLCASKPFVDEQFFGPGTRLTVL.

The chain is built from TRBV29-1 and TRBJ1-1; D is possibly TRBD1 (6 bases). Germline assignment: CDR1 SQVTM and CDR2 ANQGSEA. This CDR3 has 12 residues. V lost 8 bases and J lost 1, with 11 bases in between. CDR3 protein: CSTGQTNTEAFF. The CDR3 region has the DNA TGCAGCACGGGACAAACGAACACTGAAGCTTTCTTT.

This clonotype was seen only a few times. The chain has TRBV7-9 and TRBJ1-4, with D uncertain. This CDR3 has 11 residues. V lost 4 bases and J lost 8, with 5 bases in between. Germline lookup yields CDR1 SEHNR and CDR2 FQNEAQ (reference sequence). The CDR3 DNA sequence: TGTGCCAGCAGCTCCTTAGAAAAACTGTTTTTT. This sequence encodes CASSSLEKLFF.

There are many counts of this clonotype. The rearrangement joins TRBV28 to TRBJ2-7; weak D call: TRBD2 (6 bases). With 5 bases removed from V and 4 bases from J, the gap between germline ends came to 18 bases. Germline V CDR1 and CDR2: MDHEN, SYDVKM. CDR3 size: 15 residues. The CDR3 protein is CASSGTRGNLYEQYF. CDR3 in DNA: TGTGCCAGCAGTGGCACCCGGGGGAACCTATACGAGCAGTACTTC.

J is TRBJ2-3 and V is TRBV12-5, with 10 bases matching TRBD2. The J call may be wrong; the DNA end is better matched by TRBJ2-5. This CDR3 comprises 12 residues. CDR1 and CDR2 (germline): LGHNT, FRNRAP. CDR3: CASGTSVETQYF. The CDR3 DNA is TGTGCTAGCGGGACTAGCGTAGAGACCCAGTACTTC.

This clonotype was detected only a few times. The chain is built from TRBV5-1 and TRBJ1-4; D is perhaps TRBD1 (6 bases). Trimming removed 0 bases from V and 0 bases from J, with 12 bases in between. This CDR3 is 17 amino acids long. Germline CDR1 reads SGHRS; CDR2 reads YFSETQ. The CDR3 DNA reads TGCGCCAGCAGCTTGGACCCGCAGGGGACAACTAATGAAAAACTGTTTTTT. Translating gives CASSLDPQGTTNEKLFF.

To note about this clonotype: A much larger clone sits a single nucleotide away, making a read error possible. The chain couples TRBV5-6 to TRBJ2-1; maybe TRBD2 (6 bases). Germline CDR1 is SGHDT and CDR2 is YYEEEE. With 4 bases removed from V and 6 bases from J, the gap between germline ends came to 14 bases. This CDR3 spans 14 amino acids. The CDR3 protein is CASSTGLTCNEQFF. CDR3 DNA: TGTGCCAGCAGCACGGGACTTACTTGCAATGAGCAGTTCTTC.